This passage covers 23 T cell receptor beta chains from one sample sequenced in a study of response to subunit inactivated influenza vaccine. MiXCR, applied by TCRdb to the RT-PCR reads, yields one record per CDR3 protein. The sample yields more than 550,000 distinct CDR3 sequences, about 12% seen once. Sequenced here: PBMCs from blood, sampled on the day of vaccination. The source is a man aged 50 to 59 who received an inactivated influenza vaccine.

This clonotype showed up just a few times. The rearrangement joins TRBV7-6 to TRBJ2-3, with a possible D match to TRBD1 (7 bases). The CDR3 totals 17 residues. V shed 5 bases and J shed 8 bases, with 26 bases lying between them. Per germline, CDR1 SGHVS and CDR2 FNYEAQ. CDR3 in amino acids: CASSHRGQQLAMATQYF. The CDR3, as DNA: TGTGCCAGCAGCCATAGGGGACAGCAACTAGCAATGGCTACGCAGTATTTT.

This clonotype showed up just a few times. V is TRBV6-6 and J is TRBJ2-7, with D unresolved. This CDR3 is 13 amino acids long. The germline CDR1 and CDR2 sequences are MNHNY and SVGAGI (reference sequence). Trimming took 2 bases from V and 3 from J, leaving 8 bases between them. CDR3 bases: TGTGCCAGCAGTTACAAAGGCATCTACGAGCAGTACTTC. It encodes CASSYKGIYEQYF.

This clonotype was seen ten or more times. This chain connects TRBV7-9 to TRBJ1-5, with D possibly matching TRBD1 (5 bases). Per germline, CDR1 SEHNR and CDR2 FQNEAQ (reference sequence). Between the trimmed V and J ends, which lost 3 bases and 1 base, there was a span of 10 bases. This CDR3 is 15 amino acids long. CDR3 DNA: TGTGCCAGCAGCTTTGGGACCGTGAGCAATCAGCCCCAGCATTTT. This codes for CASSFGTVSNQPQHF.

V is TRBV29-1 and J is TRBJ2-3; 8 bases agree with TRBD2. CDR3 size: 15 residues. In germline, CDR1 is SQVTM, CDR2 ANQGSEA. The V gene end was trimmed by 4 bases and the J gene end by 0 bases; junction bases not matched to a gene: 6. CDR3 in amino acids: CSVGKRGTSTDTQYF. CDR3 coding DNA: TGCAGCGTTGGCAAGCGGGGGACTAGCACAGATACGCAGTATTTT.

The chain links TRBV28 to TRBJ2-5; weak D call: TRBD2 (6 bases). Per germline, CDR1 MDHEN and CDR2 SYDVKM. This CDR3 has 17 residues. The V end lost 8 bases, the J end lost 1 base, and 23 bases lay between the germline ends. The chain's CDR3 is CASGLLRLEGVQETQYF. The CDR3, as DNA: TGTGCCAGCGGCCTCTTAAGACTAGAAGGGGTCCAAGAGACCCAGTACTTC.

This clonotype was detected only a few times. The chain links TRBV12-3 or TRBV12-4 to TRBJ1-4; 8 positions agree with TRBD1. The CDR3 spans 14 residues. V dropped 6 bases and J dropped 7; count of bases not matched to a gene: 7. The DNA for the CDR3 is TGTGCCAGCAGACCTCAGGGGGCGCTTGAAAAACTGTTTTTT. Residues: CASRPQGALEKLFF.

In its sample, this clonotype was seen many times. V usage is TRBV30 and J usage is TRBJ2-7; D gene unclear. The CDR3 contains 14 residues. V was trimmed by 2 bases and J by 2 bases, leaving 13 bases between them. From germline, CDR1 is GTSNPN and CDR2 SVGIG (reference sequence). CDR3 amino acids: CAWSLDSRAYEQYF. CDR3 coding DNA: TGTGCCTGGAGTTTGGATTCCAGAGCCTACGAGCAGTACTTC.

The gene calls are TRBV9 and TRBJ2-3; the D gene could be TRBD1 or TRBD2 (5 bases each). Germline lookup yields CDR1 SGDLS and CDR2 YYNGEE. V was shortened by 0 bases and J by 6 bases, with 8 bases between the two germline ends. The CDR3 has 13 residues. CDR3 DNA: TGTGCCAGCAGCGTAGAAGGGGAGGATACGCAGTATTTT. This sequence encodes CASSVEGEDTQYF.

The rearrangement links TRBV11-3 to TRBJ2-5, with 15 bases identical to TRBD2. Trimming at V came to 4 bases and at J to 0 bases, leaving 3 bases not matched to a gene. The germline gives CDR1 SGHNT, CDR2 YENEEA. The CDR3 is 17 amino acids. The CDR3 sequence: CASSSGLAGGYQETQYF. CDR3 bases: TGTGCCAGCAGCTCCGGACTAGCGGGAGGGTACCAAGAGACCCAGTACTTC. Full variable domain (remainder filled in from reference TRBV11-3 and TRBJ2-5): EAGVVQSPRYKIIEKKQPVAFWCNPISGHNTLYWYLQNLGQGPELLIRYENEEAVDDSQLPKDRFSAERLKGVDSTLKIQPAELGDSAVYLCASSSGLAGGYQETQYFGPGTRLLVL.

V gene TRBV9 combines with J gene TRBJ2-1; possibly TRBD1 or TRBD2 for D (5 bases each). The CDR3 totals 16 residues. CDR1 and CDR2 (germline): SGDLS, YYNGEE. V was trimmed by 2 bases and J by 1 base, leaving 13 bases between them. CDR3 loop: CASSVGPGGSYNEQFF. DNA of the CDR3: TGTGCCAGCAGCGTGGGGCCGGGCGGGTCCTACAATGAGCAGTTCTTC. The full variable domain, completed using reference TRBV9 and TRBJ2-1, is DSGVTQTPKHLITATGQRVTLRCSPRSGDLSVYWYQQSLDQGLQFLIQYYNGEERAKGNILERFSAQQFPDLHSELNLSSLELGDSALYFCASSVGPGGSYNEQFFGPGTRLTVL.

The J gene is TRBJ2-1, the V gene TRBV4-3; no definite D call. This CDR3 has 16 residues. Germline V gives CDR1 LGHNA, CDR2 YSLEER. Trimming cost V 5 bases and J 2 bases, with 16 bases left between them. The CDR3 protein is CASSISSGGAYNEQFF. The CDR3 nucleotides read TGCGCCAGCAGCATAAGCTCGGGCGGCGCCTACAATGAGCAGTTCTTC.

Concerning this clonotype: Just one base apart from a much larger clone, this may be a read error. The chain recombines TRBV7-9 with TRBJ1-1; D gene unclear. V lost 3 bases and J lost 5, with 7 bases in between. The CDR3 contains 12 residues. Germline loops: CDR1 SEHNR, CDR2 FQNEAQ (reference sequence). CDR3 in amino acids: CASSFAGTEAFF. In DNA form, the CDR3 reads TGTGCCAGCAGCTTCGCGGGGACTGAAGCTTTCTTT.

This clonotype was found a few times. This sequence joins TRBV7-2 and TRBJ2-3; 8 bases fit TRBD2. Germline trimming cut 1 base from V and 11 bases from J; bases unmatched to any gene: 5. The length of the CDR3 is 13 residues. The germline V gene has CDR1 SGHTA and CDR2 FQGNSA. The CDR3 loop is CASSLVGLAGQYF. Here the CDR3 DNA reads TGTGCCAGCAGCTTAGTTGGGCTAGCGGGGCAGTATTTT.

This clonotype has only a few counts. The gene calls are TRBV5-1 and TRBJ2-7; D may correspond to TRBD1 or TRBD2 (5 bases each). V lost 0 bases, J lost 4 bases, and 17 bases lay in between. From germline, CDR1 is SGHRS and CDR2 YFSETQ. The CDR3 has 16 residues. The CDR3 DNA reads as TGCGCCAGCAGCTTGGGTCCCGGGGCGACATTTTACGAGCAGTACTTC. As protein: CASSLGPGATFYEQYF.

The chain is built from TRBV5-1 and TRBJ2-3; D may be TRBD2 (5 bases). V was cut by 2 bases and J by 6 bases, with 22 bases left in between. Germline loops: CDR1 SGHRS, CDR2 YFSETQ. CDR3 length equals 17 residues. DNA of the CDR3: TGCGCCAGCAGCTTAAGTAGAAGAGGGCCACCCCCCGATACGCAGTATTTT. Protein product: CASSLSRRGPPPDTQYF.

This clonotype was seen ten or more times. V is TRBV12-3 or TRBV12-4 and J is TRBJ2-5; D is undetermined. Trimming removed 8 bases at V and 5 bases at J, with 18 bases between. This CDR3 contains 14 residues. For the CDR3, the DNA is TGTGCCAGCTCCCCGCCGGTTGGTAGGGAGACCCAGTACTTC. Translating it yields CASSPPVGRETQYF.

The gene calls are TRBV5-5 and TRBJ1-2; D not certain. Germline CDR1 and CDR2: SGHKS and YYEKEE (reference sequence). V was cut by 0 bases and J by 4 bases, with 16 bases left in between. This CDR3 has 16 residues. DNA of the CDR3: TGTGCCAGCAGCTTGGGGCAGGCCTCTGGCGGCTATGGCTACACCTTC. This translates into CASSLGQASGGYGYTF.

This chain links TRBV10-3 with TRBJ2-1; 10 bases are shared with TRBD2. There are 13 residues in the CDR3. V lost 9 bases to trimming and J lost 6 bases; unmatched junction nucleotides: 5. Germline V gene data show CDR1 as ENHRY and CDR2 as SYGVKD. The CDR3 DNA reads as TGTGCCATGTCGGTAGCGGGGGGCAATGAGCAGTTCTTC. Protein product: CAMSVAGGNEQFF.

This chain joins TRBV3-1 and TRBJ2-5; D is uncertain. Germline V gives CDR1 LGHDT, CDR2 YNNKEL (reference sequence). The CDR3 runs to 12 residues. Trimming removed 3 bases from V and 2 bases from J, with 4 bases in between. The DNA of the CDR3 is TGTGCCAGCAGCCAGCAACAAGAGACCCAGTACTTC. It yields the protein CASSQQQETQYF.

The chain couples TRBV6-1 to TRBJ2-1; D perhaps matches TRBD1 (6 bases). The V and J ends lost 1 base and 3 bases respectively, with 13 bases between them. The CDR3 contains 16 residues. Per germline, CDR1 MNHNS and CDR2 SASEGT. This chain's CDR3 is CASSEGFRGIYNEQFF. CDR3 sequence (DNA): TGTGCCAGCAGTGAAGGGTTCAGGGGAATCTACAATGAGCAGTTCTTC.

The rearrangement uses TRBV7-8 and TRBJ2-2; 8 bases agree with TRBD1. CDR1 and CDR2 from the germline V gene are SGHVS and FQNEAQ. The CDR3 consists of 15 residues. The trim removed 5 bases at V and 5 bases at J, leaving 7 bases unmatched. CDR3 protein: CASSADRVLTGELFF. The CDR3 nucleotides read TGTGCCAGCAGCGCGGACAGGGTGTTGACCGGGGAGCTGTTTTTT.

The chain carries TRBV5-6 and TRBJ1-4; D is ambiguous. This CDR3 has 13 amino acids. Trimming took off 6 bases at V and 8 bases at J, with 14 bases between the two ends. Germline V CDR1 and CDR2: SGHDT, YYEEEE. The CDR3 protein is CASTAGGGEKLFF. The CDR3 DNA follows: TGTGCCAGCACCGCCGGTGGAGGGGAAAAACTGTTTTTT.

This rearrangement joins TRBV9 to TRBJ2-7; perhaps TRBD2 as D (6 bases). The V gene lost 4 bases and the J gene lost 5 bases, with 13 bases spanning the gap. CDR1 is SGDLS and CDR2 is YYNGEE in the germline V gene. The CDR3 loop spans 13 amino acids. This chain's CDR3 is CASSPGRIDEQYF. The CDR3 coding sequence is TGTGCCAGCAGCCCCGGGAGAATCGACGAGCAGTACTTC.